A single sample gave rise to the 12 T cell receptor beta chains below, sequenced in a study of breast tumors, draining lymph nodes, adjacent tissues. Each CDR3 protein gets one entry after TCRdb re-called the multiplex PCR reads with MiXCR. The table includes about 46,000 distinct CDR3 sequences, 23% detected once. The sample taken for sequencing was breast tumor tissue. The receptors were gathered from a female donor with breast cancer. Some clones in this sample may be carry-over from other donors' samples.

This clonotype has a count of ten or more. The chain employs TRBV11-2 and TRBJ1-5, with TRBD1 matching 11 bases. The V segment lost 5 bases and the J segment 6 bases; nucleotides outside the gene matches: 6. Germline values: CDR1 SGHAT, CDR2 FQNNGV. The length of the CDR3 is 15 residues. CDR3 sequence reads: CASSLGQGAGQPQHF. CDR3 nucleotide sequence: TGTGCCAGCAGCCTAGGACAGGGGGCGGGTCAGCCCCAGCATTTT. The full variable domain, with the rest looked up from reference TRBV11-2 and TRBJ1-5, is EAGVAQSPRYKIIEKRQSVAFWCNPISGHATLYWYQQILGQGPKLLIQFQNNGVVDDSQLPKDRFSAERLKGVDSTLKIQPAKLEDSAVYLCASSLGQGAGQPQHFGDGTRLSIL.

This clonotype was detected ten times or more. The chain carries TRBV3-1 and TRBJ1-2; D call uncertain. In germline, CDR1 is LGHDT, CDR2 YNNKEL (reference sequence). CDR3 length: 13 residues. V was cut by 4 bases and J by 6 bases, with 12 bases left in between. The CDR3 reads CASSLLPGNGYTF. The CDR3 DNA sequence: TGTGCCAGCAGCCTCCTGCCGGGTAATGGCTACACCTTC.

The chain links TRBV6-9 to TRBJ2-5, with TRBD2 matching 7 bases. The CDR3 is 13 residues long. V lost 6 bases, J lost 5 bases, and 6 bases stayed unmatched. Germline V gives CDR1 MNHGY, CDR2 SVAAGI. This chain's CDR3 is CASREGGAETQYF. CDR3 nucleotide sequence: TGTGCCAGCAGGGAGGGAGGGGCGGAGACCCAGTACTTC.

This chain connects TRBV5-1 to TRBJ2-7, with 12 bases matching TRBD1. The V and J ends lost 2 bases and 5 bases, in that order; junction bases with no gene match: 2. Germline CDR1 is SGHRS and CDR2 is YFSETQ. The CDR3 runs to 14 residues. This chain's CDR3 is CASSFGTGGNEQYF. CDR3 sequence (DNA): TGCGCCAGCAGCTTTGGGACAGGGGGCAACGAGCAGTACTTC. The full variable domain, with the rest looked up from reference TRBV5-1 and TRBJ2-7, is KAGVTQTPRYLIKTRGQQVTLSCSPISGHRSVSWYQQTPGQGLQFLFEYFSETQRNKGNFPGRFSGRQFSNSRSEMNVSTLELGDSALYLCASSFGTGGNEQYFGPGTRLTVT.

This clonotype showed up many times. This chain connects TRBV28 to TRBJ2-7, with 7 bases matching TRBD1. The CDR3 loop spans 14 amino acids. Germline assignment: CDR1 MDHEN and CDR2 SYDVKM. The V and J ends lost 0 bases and 4 bases, in that order; junction bases with no gene match: 3. The CDR3 region is CASSLWTGRYEQYF. Written as DNA, the CDR3 is TGTGCCAGCAGTTTATGGACAGGGAGATACGAGCAGTACTTC.

This clonotype was found a few times. CDR3 coding DNA: TGTGCCAGCTCACCACGGCTGGGCCCGGAAGGAAACACCATATATTTT. Protein product: CASSPRLGPEGNTIYF. The rearrangement uses TRBV18 and TRBJ1-3; D gene uncertain. The germline CDR1 and CDR2 sequences are KGHSH and LQKENI. This CDR3 spans 16 amino acids. V gave up 1 base and J gave up 4 bases, with 14 bases separating them. Full variable domain (rest looked up from reference TRBV18 and TRBJ1-3): NAGVMQNPRHLVRRRGQEARLRCSPMKGHSHVYWYRQLPEEGLKFMVYLQKENIIDESGMPKERFSAEFPKEGPSILRIQQVVRGDSAAYFCASSPRLGPEGNTIYFGEGSWLTVV.

The table lists this clonotype with many counts. This chain joins TRBV5-1 and TRBJ1-6; TRBD1 might be the D (6 bases). Germline V lookup: CDR1 SGHRS, CDR2 YFSETQ. CDR3 length: 14 amino acids. CDR3 protein: CPSGGGRNNSPLHF. CDR3 DNA: TGCCCTAGCGGGGGGGGCAGAAATAATTCACCCCTCCACTTT.

The chain uses TRBV6-6 and TRBJ1-3; 8 positions agree with TRBD1. Looked up from germline, CDR1 is MNHNY and CDR2 is SVGAGI (reference sequence). J lost 2 bases, V lost 5 bases, and 5 bases had no gene match. This CDR3 contains 15 residues. CDR3 sequence reads: CASSLQGGTGNTIYF. In DNA form, the CDR3 reads TGTGCCAGCAGTCTACAGGGGGGAACTGGAAACACCATATATTTT.

V is TRBV20-1 and J is TRBJ2-3, with 9 bases identical to TRBD2. J lost 2 bases, V lost 5 bases, and 8 bases had no gene match. The CDR3 length is 15 residues. In germline, CDR1 is DFQATT, CDR2 SNEGSKA (reference sequence). CDR3: CSAEGGGGATDTQYF. The CDR3 DNA reads TGCAGTGCTGAGGGGGGCGGGGGGGCCACAGATACGCAGTATTTT.

This clonotype appeared many times. The V call is TRBV5-1, the J call TRBJ1-2; 7 bases fit TRBD1. CDR3 length: 12 residues. Germline CDR1 is SGHRS and CDR2 is YFSETQ. Unmatched junction bases numbered 5, after V lost 5 bases and J lost 7 bases. The CDR3 spells CASRENRGGYTF. DNA for the CDR3: TGCGCCAGCAGAGAAAACAGGGGTGGCTACACCTTC.

This clonotype was seen ten or more times. The chain is built from TRBV11-2 and TRBJ2-7, with a possible D match to TRBD2 (6 bases). The CDR3 extends over 17 amino acids. V was clipped by 1 base and J by 0 bases, with 16 bases between them. Germline values: CDR1 SGHAT, CDR2 FQNNGV. The CDR3 DNA sequence: TGTGCCAGCAGCTTAGGGTCGGGGCAGGGAGGCTCCTACGAGCAGTACTTC. Residues: CASSLGSGQGGSYEQYF.

There are many counts of this clonotype. The V and J genes are TRBV7-2 and TRBJ1-2, with a weak D call TRBD1 (6 bases). V lost 5 bases and J 7 bases, leaving 17 bases between the germline ends. The length of the CDR3 is 14 residues. Germline CDR1 is SGHTA and CDR2 is FQGNSA. As DNA, the CDR3 is TGTGCCAGCAGCGAAAATACAGGGTTCTCTGGCTACACCTTC. This sequence encodes CASSENTGFSGYTF.